This T cell receptor beta chain came from a study of cytomegalovirus exposure and HLA in healthy donors. V shed 2 bases and J shed 3 bases, with 6 bases lying between them. Per the germline V gene, CDR1 is SGHRS and CDR2 is YFSETQ. The CDR3 is 12 amino acids. Regarding the study as a whole: The study found most TCR sequences rare, yet found some public TCRs in many donors. The classifier was said to identify cytomegalovirus status with high specificity and sensitivity. Confirmation was obtained in vitro that three CMV-associated chains are specific for CMV antigens.

This clone was seen a few times. Its cognate antigen is unknown. The repertoire was sequenced with immunoSEQ multiplex PCR; TCRdb's copy has only in-frame clones and lacks some. Of 220,000 or so clones in the sample, roughly 88% were seen once. The validation cohort, a group of roughly 120 subjects, included the donors and was separate from the roughly 670-subject first cohort. V and J are TRBV5-1 and TRBJ2-7, with a possible D match to TRBD1 (5 bases). This receptor was taken from a woman in her twenties or thirties in good health and CMV-seropositive. The sequencing input was PBMCs. The CDR3 bases are TGCGCCAGCAGCTTCGACAGCTACGAGCAGTACTTC. This codes for CASSFDSYEQYF.